Ten or more counts support the clone carrying this T cell receptor beta chain. Its antigen is as yet unknown. The sample comes from a study of CD8 T cells in ankylosing spondylitis. Study-wide points: Some of these motif variants have turned up before, in reports on reactive arthritis synovial fluid and blood.

Germline assignment: CDR1 SGDLS and CDR2 YYNGEE. The ends were cut back, 4 bases at V and 6 bases at J, with 14 bases in the middle. This CDR3 contains 14 residues. A single record per CDR3 protein comes from TCRdb applying MiXCR to the 5' RACE reads. The repertoire holds 35,000 to 50,000 distinct CDR3 sequences, with over 2.5% as singletons. J is TRBJ2-1 and V is TRBV9; D tentatively reads TRBD1 or TRBD2 (5 bases each). The receptor's source is a male donor with ankylosing spondylitis or in good health (not recorded which). Sequencing was carried out using blood, either unsorted or a sorted T cell fraction (not recorded which). This chain's CDR3 is CASSIRGPSNEQFF. CDR3 coding DNA: TGTGCCAGCAGCATCCGGGGCCCAAGCAATGAGCAGTTCTTC.